This T cell receptor beta chain was recorded in a study of tissue T cells after allogeneic stem cell transplantation. Noted time point: mouse harvest day 14 after allogeneic transplant. Mouse grafts combined 10^7 T-cell-depleted bone marrow cells with 10^6 splenic CD5+ T cells. Using immunoSEQ multiplex PCR, the repertoire was profiled, and TCRdb retains in-frame clones only, with some absent. The sample gives fewer than 3,000 clones, roughly 45% of which show up once; about 21% is in the top ten. There are a few counts of this clone. Mouse germline and gene names are used. The origin of this receptor is a female BALB/c mouse given C57BL/6 T cells with graft-versus-host disease after an allogeneic hematopoietic cell transplant. The sequencing input was gut tissue.

CDR3 DNA (partial): TGTGCCAGCTCTCTCGAAACAGACCAGGCTCCGCTT. Its translation is CASSLETDQAPL. The whole CDR3 region reads CASSLETDQAPLF. The gene calls are TRBV12-1 and TRBJ1-5; D gene uncertain. The read ends 1 residue before the CDR3 terminus; that terminus is restored from the germline J gene. Germline CDR1 is SGHSN and CDR2 is HYEKVE. Trimming took off 0 bases at V and 5 bases at J, with 7 bases between the two ends. The CDR3 length is 13 residues.